This is a list of T cell receptor beta chains from one sample in a study of blood T cells in healthy people across ages. TCRdb reprocessed the 5' RACE reads via MiXCR and lists one record per CDR3 protein. The sample consists of about 670,000 distinct CDR3 sequences, 45% to 60% of them appearing once. The sequenced material came from blood. These receptors were taken from an elderly woman in good health. The conserved cysteine and the conserved F or W are not part of the CDR3 here.

v_gene,j_gene,CDR3aa
TRBV3-1,TRBJ1-2,ASSQDTGRPYGYT
TRBV7-2,TRBJ2-3,ASSFLAGGVDTQY
TRBV5-1,TRBJ2-3,ASSPGAIGTDTQY
TRBV29-1,TRBJ2-1,SVSGGISYNEQF
TRBV29-1,TRBJ2-7,SVETVGYEQY
TRBV7-9,TRBJ2-5,ASSLKGLSGGSKNEQY
TRBV12-3/TRBV12-4,-,ASRVREDEQY
TRBV2,TRBJ2-3,ASSSRLAATDTQY
TRBV10-3,TRBJ2-5,AISPGRDGETQY
TRBV7-6,TRBJ2-7,ASSLVATGGEYEQY
TRBV24-1,TRBJ2-2,ATSPGQGAGELF
TRBV3-1,TRBJ2-7,ASSPRDRAHEQY
TRBV28,-,ASSRLASREVEQY
TRBV2,TRBJ1-2,ASSETVDRGGGYT
TRBV5-1,TRBJ1-4,ASSWMGATNEKLF
TRBV3-1,TRBJ2-3,ASSQAGTSLADTQY
TRBV6-2/TRBV6-3,TRBJ2-1,ASSKFREPEGHEQF
TRBV27,TRBJ1-2,ASSVRQSYGYT
TRBV30,TRBJ1-2,AWMVWDGELYGYT
TRBV20-1,-,SARAPGTSRQTQY
TRBV5-1,TRBJ1-1,ASSILPPGQGAVTEAF
TRBV30,TRBJ2-7,ACGRDRPYEQY
TRBV20-1,TRBJ1-1,SARDGRVGTEAF
TRBV10-3,TRBJ1-1,ATAANTEAF
TRBV10-3,TRBJ2-1,AISGGTGVYNEQF
TRBV6-2/TRBV6-3,TRBJ2-2,ASSQKTRPNTGELF
TRBV6-1,TRBJ2-1,ATSLADGYNEQF
TRBV20-1,-,SARDVTSSYEQY
TRBV29-1,TRBJ2-4,SVEGGIFREQY
TRBV20-1,TRBJ2-1,SAPVLAGAYNEQF
TRBV12-3/TRBV12-4,TRBJ2-7,ASRGAGGYEQY
TRBV12-3/TRBV12-4,TRBJ2-4,ASSTRQGGKNIQY
TRBV9,TRBJ2-3,ASSVLGDSTDTQY
TRBV5-1,TRBJ2-1,ASGQGVSNYNEQF
TRBV20-1,TRBJ1-1,SARGGQLEAF
TRBV6-1,-,ASSAQTGGSYNEQY
TRBV14,TRBJ2-3,ASSPPGRQADTQY
TRBV15,TRBJ1-2,ATSRQGLDGYT
TRBV12-3/TRBV12-4,TRBJ2-7,ASSLRGGAYNEQY
TRBV6-5,TRBJ2-1,ASSYEAGPNEQF
TRBV12-3/TRBV12-4,TRBJ2-7,ASNQGVTYEQY
TRBV12-3/TRBV12-4,TRBJ2-3,ASRQRARGPTDTQY
TRBV29-1,TRBJ2-1,SVEVWGRKNNEQF
TRBV3-1,TRBJ2-6,ASSLKQGSGANVLT
TRBV5-1,TRBJ2-2,ASSLVGYTGELF